This T cell receptor beta chain was captured in a study of early T cells in non-severe SARS-CoV-2 infection (dated by TCRdb to about 2021). With respect to the entire study: TCR sequencing used bulk RNA from unsorted whole blood, so alpha and beta chains could not be paired. Study-wide findings and limitations: Matching against VDJdb was skewed toward anti-spike CD8 responses, likely underestimated virus-specific expansions, and missed private and CD4 specificities.

Receptors were amplified or captured by 5' RACE. Sequencer: NextSeq 500. Unique molecular identifiers were attached to individual cDNA molecules in the TCR library protocol so that sequencing error and PCR bias could be corrected. Sequencing covered both TCR alpha and beta chains, and within each sample the abundances of alpha and beta sequences were tightly co-correlated. The authors' pipeline ran thus. V gene, J gene and CDR3 annotation of TCR sequences was performed with Decombinator V4. Expanded TCRs were defined as changing significantly between any two time points under a Poisson model with p below 0.0001. TCR abundances were normalised to the total number of TCRs sequenced per sample and expressed as counts per million. MAIT TCRs were defined by TRAV1-2 paired with TRAJ12, TRAJ20 or TRAJ33, and iNKT TCRs by TRAV10 paired with TRAJ18. A search of VDJdb, accessed on 1 November 2021, was run for TCRs annotated to CMV, EBV and SARS-CoV-2, with TCRs annotated for multiple antigens excluded. TCRdb passed the public sequencing reads through fastp at Q25 and MiXCR, retaining productive beta sequences. Every CDR3 protein is listed once, alongside the most common genes and DNA of its rows. The V and J calls follow TCRdb's processing rather than the paper's. The sample profile shows tens of thousands of distinct CDR3 sequences; around 6.6% of them were found once. In total, the top ten clones hold about 5.8% of the sample.

This was a case-control study nested in a cohort of healthcare workers in London, UK, who had nasopharyngeal swab PCR tests and blood samples taken every week. Healthcare workers were recruited between 23 and 31 March 2020, during the week of the UK lockdown, and were followed weekly for up to roughly 15 weeks. The CDR3 goes from the cysteine to the phenylalanine over 15 residues. Solely the CDR3 DNA is kept, with 45 bases framed from the first base. The germline V end is reduced by 4 bases and the J end by 2 bases; junction bases left unmatched: 4. This clonotype was recorded at least ten times. The antigen this receptor binds is unknown. There are no base qualities to consult, and no much larger clone falls within one base.

The source was whole blood, collected at baseline. This receptor was taken from an adult who was a healthcare worker with PCR-confirmed SARS-CoV-2 infection or an uninfected control (not recorded which). The receptor chain draws on TRBV5-3 and TRBJ1-5; TRBD1 lines up with 9 middle nucleotides. TRBV5-3 is designated an ORF whose function remains uncertain. CDR3 region: CARSVRDRGNQPQHF. The nucleotide sequence reads as follows: TGTGCCAGAAGCGTCCGGGACAGGGGCAATCAGCCCCAGCATTTT.